This TCR beta chain was captured by sequencing in a study of shared clonotypes between healthy human individuals. CDR3 size: 16 residues. V was cut by 3 bases and J by 5 bases, with 17 bases left in between. Germline V gives CDR1 MGHRA, CDR2 YSYEKL. The protocol was immunoSEQ multiplex PCR, while the TCRdb copy is restricted to in-frame clones and leaves out a portion. Among 2.3 million or so clones, approximately 95% were seen once, and the ten largest hold 0.35% to 0.5%. Sequenced sample: naive CD4+ T cells from PBMCs. Subset defined: CD45RA+ positively selected. V is TRBV4-1 and J is TRBJ2-1; D perhaps matches TRBD2 (6 bases). The source of this sequence is a man between 18 and 35 years old in good health. Some clones in this sample may be carry-over from other donors' samples. For the CDR3, the DNA is TGCGCCAGCAGCCAGTTCCGGGACTTCGCTGACAATGAGCAGTTCTTC. It yields the protein CASSQFRDFADNEQFF.